Presented here are 11 T cell receptor beta chains from one specimen sequenced in a study of control samples from healthy donors and cancer patients. Measured with immunoSEQ multiplex PCR; TCRdb has only the in-frame clones, and not every one. The sample consists of more than 70,000 clones, 90% to 95% of them appearing once. Input material: blood. The receptor set was obtained from a woman between 25 and 40 years old in good health.

The J gene is TRBJ1-2, the V gene TRBV28, with D possibly being TRBD1 (5 bases). The CDR3 totals 13 residues. With 7 bases removed from V and 4 bases from J, the gap between germline ends came to 13 bases. Germline CDR1 reads MDHEN; CDR2 reads SYDVKM. The CDR3 sequence: CASTHPGTYGYTF. The CDR3 bases are TGTGCCAGCACCCACCCGGGGACCTATGGCTACACCTTC.

V usage is TRBV5-6 and J usage is TRBJ2-3; the D gene could be TRBD1 or TRBD2 (5 bases each). Trimming pared 2 bases from V and 0 bases from J, leaving 13 bases between. Germline V gene data show CDR1 as SGHDT and CDR2 as YYEEEE. This CDR3 has 16 residues. Written as DNA, the CDR3 is TGTGCCAGCAGCTTACCGGGACGAGGAAGCACAGATACGCAGTATTTT. Amino acid sequence: CASSLPGRGSTDTQYF. Drawing the rest from reference TRBV5-6 and TRBJ2-3, the complete variable domain is DAGVTQSPTHLIKTRGQQVTLRCSPKSGHDTVSWYQQALGQGPQFIFQYYEEEERQRGNFPDRFSGHQFPNYSSELNVNALLLGDSALYLCASSLPGRGSTDTQYFGPGTRLTVL.

A few counts support this clone. V and J are TRBV20-1 and TRBJ2-3, with D possibly TRBD1 on 5 matching bases. Trimming stripped 6 bases from V and 4 bases from J, with 8 bases between. Germline assignment: CDR1 DFQATT and CDR2 SNEGSKA (reference sequence). There are 11 residues in the CDR3. The CDR3 region has the DNA TGCAGTGCCCAGGGTCCAGATACGCAGTATTTT. Translated: CSAQGPDTQYF.

The chain has TRBV9 and TRBJ2-7, with TRBD1 matching 9 bases. The ends lost 2 bases at V and 4 bases at J; junction bases unmatched: 4. The CDR3 contains 14 residues. Germline V gene sequence: CDR1 SGDLS, CDR2 YYNGEE. In DNA, the CDR3 is TGTGCCAGCAGCGTGGGACAGGGATTTTACGAGCAGTACTTC. It is translated as CASSVGQGFYEQYF.

This clone was recorded a few times. The V and J genes are TRBV11-2 and TRBJ1-2; D remains unclear. Germline-derived CDR1 and CDR2 are SGHAT and FQNNGV. The CDR3 sequence is 16 residues long. V was shortened by 0 bases and J by 4 bases, with 15 bases between the two germline ends. The CDR3, as DNA: TGTGCCAGCAGCTTAGAAGGTCTCGGGCCCAGCTATGGCTACACCTTC. This translates into CASSLEGLGPSYGYTF.

The V and J genes are TRBV2 and TRBJ1-4, with 7 nucleotides matching TRBD1. The germline V gene has CDR1 SNHLY and CDR2 FYNNEI. Trimming took 10 bases from V and 0 from J; bases not matched to a gene: 11. The CDR3 spans 16 residues. The CDR3 coding sequence is TGTGCCATAGACCCGGGACAGTCTTCAACTAATGAAAAACTGTTTTTT. It codes for CAIDPGQSSTNEKLFF.

The genes are TRBV30 and TRBJ1-1; D may be TRBD1 (5 bases). The CDR3 has 12 residues. V gave up 1 base and J gave up 10 bases, with 13 bases separating them. Germline V gene data show CDR1 as GTSNPN and CDR2 as SVGIG (reference sequence). The CDR3: CAWSARARIAFF. In DNA, the CDR3 is TGTGCCTGGAGTGCCAGGGCTAGGATAGCTTTCTTT.

This chain joins TRBV12-3 or TRBV12-4 and TRBJ1-4; the match to TRBD1 covers 7 bases. The CDR3 contains 13 residues. J lost 10 bases, V lost 3 bases, and 5 bases had no gene match. CDR3 nucleotides: TGTGCCAGCAGTTTCTCGGACAGGTCAAAACTGTTTTTT. Its translation: CASSFSDRSKLFF.

The gene calls are TRBV6-5 and TRBJ1-1; D is unclear. With 7 bases removed from V and 2 bases from J, the gap between germline ends came to 11 bases. The CDR3 spans 13 residues. Germline CDR1 and CDR2: MNHEY and SVGAGI. Here the CDR3 reads CASTDAANTEAFF. The CDR3 bases are TGTGCCAGCACCGACGCAGCCAACACTGAAGCTTTCTTT.

The V call is TRBV1, the J call TRBJ1-5. TRBV1 is marked as a pseudogene. The CDR3 extends over 14 amino acids. The CDR3 nucleotides read TGCACCAGCACCCCCCGGCGGGGGAGTCAGCCCCAGCATTTT. Its protein product is CTSTPRRGSQPQHF.

The gene calls are TRBV11-1 and TRBJ2-1; 11 nucleotides agree with TRBD2. Looked up from germline, CDR1 is SGHAT and CDR2 is FQDESV (reference sequence). Germline trimming cut 2 bases from V and 6 bases from J; bases unmatched to any gene: 6. There are 16 residues in the CDR3. The CDR3 loop is CASSLTSGSSGNEQFF. CDR3 in DNA: TGTGCCAGCAGCTTAACTAGCGGGAGTTCGGGCAATGAGCAGTTCTTC. The full variable domain, with the rest looked up from reference TRBV11-1 and TRBJ2-1, is EAEVAQSPRYKITEKSQAVAFWCDPISGHATLYWYRQILGQGPELLVQFQDESVVDDSQLPKDRFSAERLKGVDSTLKIQPAELGDSAMYLCASSLTSGSSGNEQFFGPGTRLTVL.